Following are 22 T cell receptor beta chains from one sample sequenced in a study of cytomegalovirus exposure and HLA in healthy donors. This PCR relied on a set of 60 Vbeta primers and 13 Jbeta primers. Clones were read by immunoSEQ multiplex PCR, and TCRdb kept only the in-frame ones, dropping some. The table lists 130,000 to 150,000 clones, approximately 9% of them singletons, with about 2% in the top ten. The sample consisted of PBMCs. The origin of the receptors is a male donor in good health and CMV-seronegative.

This sequence joins TRBV6-5 and TRBJ1-2; TRBD1 aligns across 8 bases. This CDR3 spans 12 amino acids. Germline loops: CDR1 MNHEY, CDR2 SVGAGI. V dropped 5 bases and J dropped 6; count of bases not matched to a gene: 2. The CDR3 bases are TGTGCCAGCAGTCACAGGGGGGATGGCTACACCTTC. Amino acids: CASSHRGDGYTF.

This clone was found a few times. The J gene is TRBJ2-1, the V gene TRBV6-1, with TRBD2 matching 10 bases. This CDR3 spans 16 amino acids. CDR1 and CDR2 from the germline V gene are MNHNS and SASEGT. Trimming cost V 4 bases and J 5 bases; bases outside gene matches: 8. CDR3 amino acids: CASSGTQRGGDNEQFF. In nucleotides, the CDR3 is TGTGCCAGCAGTGGAACCCAGCGGGGGGGGGACAATGAGCAGTTCTTC.

This clone has only a few counts. The rearrangement links TRBV6-1 to TRBJ1-2; TRBD1 might be the D (5 bases). V lost 0 bases to trimming and J lost 6 bases, with 11 bases between them. Germline CDR1 MNHNS, CDR2 SASEGT. The CDR3 spans 14 residues. CDR3 protein: CASSEAGRVNGYTF. The CDR3 DNA sequence: TGTGCCAGCAGTGAAGCAGGCAGGGTGAATGGCTACACCTTC.

This clone showed up just a few times. The chain has TRBV2 and TRBJ2-7; D unresolved. V was pared by 2 bases and J by 3 bases, with 5 bases between. The CDR3 sequence is 12 residues long. Germline CDR1 is SNHLY and CDR2 is FYNNEI. The DNA for the CDR3 is TGTGCCAGCAGTGAATACAGCTACGAGCAGTACTTC. Translation: CASSEYSYEQYF. Based on the CDR3 plus reference TRBV2 and TRBJ2-7, the full variable domain is EPEVTQTPSHQVTQMGQEVILRCVPISNHLYFYWYRQILGQKVEFLVSFYNNEISEKSEIFDDQFSVERPDGSNFTLKIRSTKLEDSAMYFCASSEYSYEQYFGPGTRLTVT.

This clone has just a few counts. The chain couples TRBV4-1 to TRBJ2-1; possible D gene TRBD2, 6 bases. Germline-derived CDR1 and CDR2 are MGHRA and YSYEKL. CDR3 length equals 19 residues. V was shortened by 1 base and J by 6 bases, with 25 bases between the two germline ends. The CDR3: CASSQVWIPLGGGSNEQFF. DNA of the CDR3: TGCGCCAGCAGCCAAGTTTGGATACCTCTCGGTGGGGGGAGCAATGAGCAGTTCTTC.

The chain is built from TRBV2 and TRBJ1-3, with D uncertain. Germline V gene data show CDR1 as SNHLY and CDR2 as FYNNEI. The CDR3 length is 14 residues. Trimming left V 3 bases short and J 0 bases short, with 6 bases between. CDR3 region: CASSDGYSGNTIYF. The CDR3 coding sequence is TGTGCCAGCAGTGACGGTTACTCTGGAAACACCATATATTTT.

This chain joins TRBV7-6 and TRBJ1-1, with 10 nucleotides matching TRBD1. This CDR3 has 15 amino acids. Per the germline V gene, CDR1 is SGHVS and CDR2 is FNYEAQ. J gave up 1 base and V 2 bases, and 1 base lay outside the gene matches. The CDR3 DNA reads as TGTGCCAGCAGCTTAAGGACAGGGGGGAACACTGAAGCTTTCTTT. Protein product: CASSLRTGGNTEAFF.

This chain joins TRBV4-1 and TRBJ1-1; perhaps TRBD1 as D (5 bases). The V and J ends lost 3 bases and 6 bases respectively, with 14 bases between them. Germline V gives CDR1 MGHRA, CDR2 YSYEKL. The CDR3 spans 14 residues. CDR3 nucleotides: TGCGCCAGCAGCCATGCGGGGGGTGGCCCTGAAGCTTTCTTT. Translating gives CASSHAGGGPEAFF.

V gene TRBV28 combines with J gene TRBJ2-2; maybe TRBD1 (5 bases). Trimming removed 10 bases at V and 9 bases at J, with 18 bases between. The CDR3 spans 13 residues. CDR1 is MDHEN, CDR2 SYDVKM, per germline. The DNA of the CDR3 is TGTGCCATCCAGGGTAGAGATCACCGGGAGCTGTTTTTT. This sequence encodes CAIQGRDHRELFF.

This clone turned up a few times. The genes are TRBV29-1 and TRBJ1-2, with a weak D call TRBD1 (6 bases). Germline assignment: CDR1 SQVTM and CDR2 ANQGSEA. The CDR3 has 15 amino acids. Trimming took 6 bases from V and 0 from J, leaving 17 bases between them. As DNA, the CDR3 is TGCAGCGTGCAGGACACCGACAGGTCTAACTATGGCTACACCTTC. It yields the protein CSVQDTDRSNYGYTF.

V is TRBV6-5 and J is TRBJ2-7; 13 bases match TRBD2. With V trimmed by 4 bases and J by 2 bases, 2 bases remained unmatched. Germline CDR1 is MNHEY and CDR2 is SVGAGI. The CDR3 sequence is 15 residues long. The CDR3 DNA reads as TGTGCCAGCAGTTCCGGGACTAGCGGGACCTACGAGCAGTACTTC. This codes for CASSSGTSGTYEQYF.

This clone was recorded a few times. The rearrangement links TRBV4-2 to TRBJ2-1; 7 bases are shared with TRBD2. Germline values: CDR1 LGHNA, CDR2 YNFKEQ. The CDR3 runs to 18 residues. The ends lost 6 bases at V and 0 bases at J; junction bases unmatched: 14. CDR3 bases: TGTGCCAGCAGTTACAGCAGCGGGGTTTCTTTCTCCTACAATGAGCAGTTCTTC. Its translation is CASSYSSGVSFSYNEQFF.

The genes are TRBV5-8 and TRBJ1-1, with 8 bases identical to TRBD1. The CDR3 has 15 amino acids. Germline CDR1 reads SGHTS; CDR2 reads YDEGEE. V was clipped by 3 bases and J by 1 base; unmatched bases: 5. The CDR3 is CASSSRRGQNTEAFF. CDR3 sequence (DNA): TGTGCCAGCAGCTCGCGCAGGGGGCAGAACACTGAAGCTTTCTTT.

This clone appeared a few times. The chain links TRBV27 to TRBJ1-2; weak D call: TRBD1 (6 bases). The CDR3 is 18 residues long. Germline CDR1 reads MNHEY; CDR2 reads SMNVEV (reference sequence). Deletions cut 3 bases from V and 4 bases from J, with 24 bases between. The CDR3 sequence: CASSLGAGWTSSSYGYTF. The DNA for the CDR3 is TGTGCCAGCAGTTTGGGGGCCGGGTGGACCTCATCTTCCTATGGCTACACCTTC.

This clone was counted between two and nine times. This chain uses TRBV12-5 with TRBJ1-2; perhaps TRBD1 as D (5 bases). Germline lookup yields CDR1 LGHNT and CDR2 FRNRAP. V lost 5 bases to trimming and J lost 8 bases, with 15 bases between them. This CDR3 spans 13 amino acids. The CDR3 loop is CASGPGASRGYTF. The DNA of the CDR3 is TGTGCTAGTGGTCCTGGGGCATCGAGAGGCTACACCTTC. Combining the CDR3 with reference TRBV12-5 and TRBJ1-2 gives the whole variable domain DARVTQTPRHKVTEMGQEVTMRCQPILGHNTVFWYRQTMMQGLELLAYFRNRAPLDDSGMPKDRFSAEMPDATLATLKIQPSEPRDSAVYFCASGPGASRGYTFGSGTRLTVV.

This clone was seen a handful of times. Different DNA sequences within this sample yield the same CDR3. The chain employs TRBV5-4 and TRBJ2-5, with a possible D match to TRBD1 (7 bases). The CDR3 loop spans 13 amino acids. V lost 0 bases and J lost 5, with 8 bases in between. Per the germline V gene, CDR1 is SGHNT and CDR2 is YYREEE (reference sequence). CDR3 bases: TGTGCCAGCAGCTTGGCAGGGGGGGAGACCCAGTACTTC. It translates to CASSLAGGETQYF.

This chain connects TRBV4-3 to TRBJ2-7; 8 bases are shared with TRBD1. With V trimmed by 1 base and J by 2 bases, 4 bases remained unmatched. This CDR3 is built from 15 residues. Germline lookup yields CDR1 LGHNA and CDR2 YSLEER. CDR3 nucleotide sequence: TGCGCCAGCAGCCAAGCTCAGGGGGCCCCCTACGAGCAGTACTTC. It translates to CASSQAQGAPYEQYF.

The rearrangement uses TRBV2 and TRBJ2-1; TRBD1 agrees at 7 bases. J gave up 0 bases and V 4 bases, and 3 bases lay outside the gene matches. Germline V gives CDR1 SNHLY, CDR2 FYNNEI. The CDR3 extends over 15 amino acids. The CDR3 region has the DNA TGTGCCAGCAGTGGACAGGGACGCTCCTACAATGAGCAGTTCTTC. It encodes CASSGQGRSYNEQFF.

V and J are TRBV7-2 and TRBJ2-7; TRBD1 matches 9 bases. Trimming removed 5 bases from V and 3 bases from J; junction bases left unmatched: 8. The germline gives CDR1 SGHTA, CDR2 FQGNSA. The CDR3 covers 15 residues. The CDR3 reads CASSPTTGQGYEQYF. CDR3 nucleotides: TGTGCCAGCAGCCCTACCACGGGACAGGGCTACGAGCAGTACTTC.

A few counts support this clone. The chain joins TRBV6-6 to TRBJ1-3; 7 bases map to TRBD1. Germline trimming cut 7 bases from V and 0 bases from J; bases unmatched to any gene: 9. This CDR3 is 16 amino acids long. Germline loops: CDR1 MNHNY, CDR2 SVGAGI (reference sequence). CDR3 protein: CASTDRAESSGNTIYF. The CDR3 region has the DNA TGTGCCAGCACCGACAGGGCCGAGAGCTCTGGAAACACCATATATTTT.

The chain uses TRBV4-1 and TRBJ2-7; a weak D match, TRBD1 (5 bases). Germline CDR1 and CDR2: MGHRA and YSYEKL. V lost 0 bases, J lost 3 bases, and 15 bases lay in between. The CDR3 length is 16 residues. DNA of the CDR3: TGCGCCAGCAGCCAAGATCCACAGGATAGTGACTACGAGCAGTACTTC. Translating gives CASSQDPQDSDYEQYF.

Only a few counts were recorded for this clone. V usage is TRBV29-1 and J usage is TRBJ2-7, with D hard to call. Germline V gives CDR1 SQVTM, CDR2 ANQGSEA. Deletions cut 1 base from V and 4 bases from J, with 11 bases between. This CDR3 spans 13 amino acids. This CDR3 reads CSVEGPSFYEQYF. Written as DNA, the CDR3 is TGCAGCGTTGAAGGTCCCAGTTTTTACGAGCAGTACTTC.